Presented here are 25 T cell receptor beta chains from one specimen sequenced in a study of identical twins. TCRdb reanalysed the 5' RACE reads using MiXCR and keeps one entry per CDR3 protein. The table shows some 500,000 distinct CDR3 sequences, with about 20% occurring only once. This same sample was also part of a study on T cells expressing NK-cell markers.

The material sequenced was CD4+ T cells sorted from blood. The origin of the receptors is a woman aged 18-29 years in good health.

This clonotype showed up just a few times. The J gene is TRBJ2-4, the V gene TRBV20-1, with 7 nucleotides matching TRBD2. J lost 4 bases, V lost 6 bases, and 6 bases had no gene match. CDR1 is DFQATT, CDR2 SNEGSKA, per germline (reference sequence). The CDR3 totals 13 residues. The CDR3 spells CSAKGLLKNIQYF. CDR3 nucleotide sequence: TGCAGTGCCAAGGGACTACTAAAAAACATTCAGTACTTC.

This clonotype was recorded a few times. This CDR3 reads CASSPRTVSYEQYF. Here the CDR3 DNA reads TGTGCCAGCAGTCCCCGGACAGTCTCCTACGAGCAGTACTTC. The chain recombines TRBV6-1 with TRBJ2-7, with D possibly matching TRBD1 (6 bases). CDR3 length: 14 amino acids. The ends were cut back, 5 bases at V and 0 bases at J, with 11 bases in the middle. CDR1 and CDR2 (germline): MNHNS, SASEGT.

This rearrangement joins TRBV10-3 to TRBJ2-3, with TRBD2 matching over 8 bases. The trim removed 5 bases at V and 2 bases at J, leaving 6 bases unmatched. The CDR3 consists of 15 residues. Germline CDR1 and CDR2: ENHRY and SYGVKD. The CDR3 coding sequence is TGTGCCATCAGTAGCGGGAGAAGAGACACAGATACGCAGTATTTT. Residues: CAISSGRRDTDTQYF.

The chain couples TRBV5-1 to TRBJ2-3; the D gene is possibly TRBD1 (5 bases). In germline, CDR1 is SGHRS, CDR2 YFSETQ. The CDR3 loop spans 14 amino acids. The germline V and J ends were trimmed by 2 bases and 4 bases, with 11 bases remaining between them. The CDR3 region has the DNA TGCGCCAGCAGCTTTCAGGGTCAGGCAGATACGCAGTATTTT. Its protein product is CASSFQGQADTQYF.

This clonotype was detected a few times. The chain links TRBV20-1 to TRBJ2-2; D not certain. This CDR3 contains 13 residues. Trimming left V 3 bases short and J 4 bases short, with 9 bases between. The germline gives CDR1 DFQATT, CDR2 SNEGSKA (reference sequence). CDR3 DNA sequence: TGCAGTGCTAGTCTGAGAGGCACCGGGGAGCTGTTTTTT. Protein product: CSASLRGTGELFF.

The J gene is TRBJ1-1, the V gene TRBV7-2; D uncertain. The CDR3 covers 11 residues. The V gene's germline CDR1 is SGHTA and CDR2 FQGNSA. The ends were cut back, 6 bases at V and 7 bases at J, with 9 bases in the middle. CDR3 DNA: TGTGCCAGCAGGATCGGGGTTGAAGCTTTCTTT. Its translation: CASRIGVEAFF.

This clonotype was seen more than once but under ten times. V and J are TRBV7-9 and TRBJ2-3; weak D call: TRBD2 (5 bases). Germline-derived CDR1 and CDR2 are SEHNR and FQNEAQ (reference sequence). The V end was cut by 6 bases, the J end by 4 bases, with 17 bases between. The CDR3 runs 15 residues. CDR3 nucleotide sequence: TGTGCCAGCAGGGCAGGCACTAGTCGCGCAGATACGCAGTATTTT. Translating it yields CASRAGTSRADTQYF. Looking up the rest from reference TRBV7-9 and TRBJ2-3 gives the full variable domain: DTGVSQNPRHKITKRGQNVTFRCDPISEHNRLYWYRQTLGQGPEFLTYFQNEAQLEKSRLLSDRFSAERPKGSFSTLEIQRTEQGDSAMYLCASRAGTSRADTQYFGPGTRLTVL.

There are many counts of this clonotype. The V and J genes are TRBV12-3 or TRBV12-4 and TRBJ1-2; D is ambiguous. V gave up 7 bases and J gave up 4 bases, with 13 bases separating them. The CDR3 is made up of 13 amino acids. CDR3 residues: CASTSRVSYGYTF. Here the CDR3 DNA reads TGTGCCAGCACCTCTCGGGTCAGCTATGGCTACACCTTC.

This clonotype was picked up a small number of times. J is TRBJ2-3 and V is TRBV12-3 or TRBV12-4; 12 bases match TRBD2. CDR3 length equals 16 residues. J gave up 7 bases and V 3 bases, and 8 bases lay outside the gene matches. CDR3 DNA: TGTGCCAGCAGTTTCGGGCTAGCGGGGGGGCGAAATACGCAGTATTTT. It encodes CASSFGLAGGRNTQYF.

This clonotype came up a few times. The chain links TRBV2 to TRBJ2-3; 8 bases are a match to TRBD1. CDR3 length equals 14 residues. The V segment lost 1 base and the J segment 3 bases; nucleotides outside the gene matches: 0. Germline V gene lookup returns CDR1 SNHLY and CDR2 FYNNEI. Here the CDR3 DNA reads TGTGCCAGCAGTGAAGGGACAGGGACAGATACGCAGTATTTT. It translates to CASSEGTGTDTQYF.

This clonotype turned up a few times. The chain has TRBV5-6 and TRBJ2-7, with D possibly being TRBD1 (6 bases). The germline V gene has CDR1 SGHDT and CDR2 YYEEEE. The length of the CDR3 is 15 residues. The V gene lost 6 bases and the J gene lost 0 bases, with 16 bases spanning the gap. CDR3 DNA: TGTGCCAGCACCCTGGGACACACTAGCTCCTACGAGCAGTACTTC. It codes for CASTLGHTSSYEQYF.

This clonotype was counted ten times or more. The chain couples TRBV12-3 or TRBV12-4 to TRBJ1-5; D is undetermined. Trimming cost V 3 bases and J 7 bases, with 10 bases left between them. The length of the CDR3 is 13 residues. In DNA, the CDR3 is TGTGCCAGCAGTTTGACGGGCGGGCAGCCCCAGCATTTT. Residues: CASSLTGGQPQHF.

The V and J genes are TRBV2 and TRBJ2-3, with TRBD2 identical over 8 bases. The CDR3 runs to 12 residues. Germline-derived CDR1 and CDR2 are SNHLY and FYNNEI. Germline trimming cut 6 bases from V and 5 bases from J; bases unmatched to any gene: 1. The CDR3 is CASRREGDTQYF. The CDR3 nucleotides read TGTGCCAGCAGACGGGAGGGAGATACGCAGTATTTT.

This clonotype was seen more than once but under ten times. The rearrangement uses TRBV20-1 and TRBJ1-2, with no clear D. In germline, CDR1 is DFQATT, CDR2 SNEGSKA (reference sequence). V lost 2 bases and J lost 11, with 21 bases in between. The CDR3 is 14 amino acids. The CDR3 reads CSARQVIVAGGYTF. CDR3 bases: TGCAGTGCTAGACAGGTCATCGTGGCGGGAGGATACACCTTC.

The chain links TRBV7-9 to TRBJ2-7; D is perhaps TRBD2 (6 bases). Per the germline V gene, CDR1 is SEHNR and CDR2 is FQNEAQ (reference sequence). V lost 4 bases, J lost 0 bases, and 13 bases lay in between. The CDR3 extends over 15 amino acids. The CDR3: CASSYGGLRSYEQYF. The CDR3 coding sequence is TGTGCCAGCAGCTACGGGGGATTACGCTCCTACGAGCAGTACTTC.

This clonotype was counted once. The J gene is TRBJ1-2, the V gene TRBV12-3 or TRBV12-4; tentatively, D is TRBD1 (5 bases). The CDR3 loop spans 14 amino acids. Trimming shortened V by 1 base and J by 7 bases, and 13 bases separated the two germline ends. Written as DNA, the CDR3 is TGTGCCAGCAGTTTAGACCAGGGCGTCGCTGGCTACACCTTC. It yields the protein CASSLDQGVAGYTF.

This clonotype was picked up many times. The V call is TRBV5-1, the J call TRBJ2-1; 8 bases align to TRBD2. The CDR3 has 15 residues. V trimming: 0 bases; J trimming: 7 bases; junction bases outside the gene matches: 6. Looked up from germline, CDR1 is SGHRS and CDR2 is YFSETQ. CDR3 bases: TGCGCCAGCAGCTTGGAGGGACTAGGATCGAATGAGCAGTTCTTC. This encodes CASSLEGLGSNEQFF.

This clonotype appeared many times. The V gene is TRBV29-1, the J gene TRBJ1-2; TRBD1 is a possible D gene (5 bases). Germline V lookup: CDR1 SQVTM, CDR2 ANQGSEA. CDR3 length: 13 amino acids. The V gene lost 3 bases and the J gene lost 7 bases, with 15 bases spanning the gap. The CDR3 DNA reads TGCAGCGTTGAGGGGCAATTAATGGGTGGCTACACCTTC. The encoded protein is CSVEGQLMGGYTF.

This sequence joins TRBV6-2 or TRBV6-3 and TRBJ2-6, with D possibly being TRBD2 (6 bases). CDR1 is MNHEY, CDR2 SVGEGT, per germline. The CDR3 contains 17 residues. Trimming cost V 2 bases and J 2 bases, with 13 bases left between them. Here the CDR3 reads CASSYPTRLTGANVLTF. The CDR3 bases are TGTGCCAGCAGTTACCCGACTAGGTTGACTGGGGCCAACGTCCTGACTTTC.

As concerns this clonotype: A junction end diverges from the germline sequence, so it may reflect a read error. V gene TRBV10-1 combines with J gene TRBJ2-5, with D perhaps matching TRBD1 or TRBD2 (6 bases each). The CDR3 extends over 13 amino acids. CDR1 WNHNN and CDR2 SYGVQD come from the germline V gene (reference sequence). The CDR3 sequence: CASSEGGGEAQYF. In DNA, the CDR3 is TGCGCCAGCAGTGAAGGGGGAGGAGAGGCCCAGTACTTC.

The chain links TRBV10-3 to TRBJ2-1, with D uncertain. Germline-derived CDR1 and CDR2 are ENHRY and SYGVKD. The length of the CDR3 is 14 residues. V lost 0 bases and J lost 5, with 8 bases in between. The CDR3: CAISESFSHNEQFF. CDR3 coding DNA: TGTGCCATCAGTGAGTCGTTCAGTCACAATGAGCAGTTCTTC.

The chain combines TRBV20-1 with TRBJ2-7, with D unresolved. Deletions cut 2 bases from V and 4 bases from J, with 15 bases between. CDR1 is DFQATT, CDR2 SNEGSKA, per germline (reference sequence). This CDR3 has 14 amino acids. CDR3 loop: CSARNDPATYEQYF. CDR3 nucleotide sequence: TGCAGTGCTAGAAACGACCCTGCGACTTACGAGCAGTACTTC.

The DNA of the CDR3 is TGCAGTGCTAGTCTCGGCAGGCCCTACGAGCAGTACTTC. Protein: CSASLGRPYEQYF. The V and J genes are TRBV20-1 and TRBJ2-7; D is unresolved. Germline V lookup: CDR1 DFQATT, CDR2 SNEGSKA (reference sequence). This CDR3 has 13 amino acids. Trimming stripped 3 bases from V and 2 bases from J, with 11 bases between.

This clonotype was picked up many times. The rearrangement links TRBV28 to TRBJ2-6; D unresolved. Trimming removed 8 bases at V and 0 bases at J, with 11 bases between. Germline CDR1 MDHEN, CDR2 SYDVKM. This CDR3 region has 15 residues. Here the CDR3 DNA reads TGTGCCAGCTCCCCCCCAGGCTCTGGGGCCAACGTCCTGACTTTC. It yields the protein CASSPPGSGANVLTF.

The chain combines TRBV5-1 with TRBJ2-7; 9 bases match TRBD1. With V trimmed by 4 bases and J by 5 bases, 7 bases remained unmatched. Germline CDR1 is SGHRS and CDR2 is YFSETQ. The CDR3 totals 14 residues. Here the CDR3 DNA reads TGCGCCAGCAGCCAGCGAAGGACAGGGGACGAGCAGTACTTC. This translates into CASSQRRTGDEQYF. Using reference TRBV5-1 and TRBJ2-7 for the parts outside the CDR3, the full variable domain is KAGVTQTPRYLIKTRGQQVTLSCSPISGHRSVSWYQQTPGQGLQFLFEYFSETQRNKGNFPGRFSGRQFSNSRSEMNVSTLELGDSALYLCASSQRRTGDEQYFGPGTRLTVT.